This paragraph covers one T cell receptor (beta chain) sequence. Clones were read by immunoSEQ multiplex PCR, and TCRdb kept only the in-frame ones, dropping some. In the table there are 95,000 to 150,000 clones, around four fifths of which are singletons. With 0 bases removed from V and 6 bases from J, the gap between germline ends came to 9 bases. The CDR3 is 14 amino acids. The germline CDR1 and CDR2 sequences are ENHRY and SYGVKD. The data were obtained in a study of blood T cell repertoires in COVID-19. On the study more broadly: The samples span acute and convalescent COVID-19 from the United States, Italy and Spain. The analysed material was cDNA or gDNA that came from T cells, B-cell-depleted T cells, or PBMCs.

The chain carries TRBV10-3 and TRBJ2-1, with D hard to call. The sequenced material came from peripheral blood. The sequence derives from a human donor in a cohort sampled during active COVID-19. This CDR3 is CAISESIGTNEQFF. The CDR3 coding sequence is TGTGCCATCAGTGAGTCTATCGGTACCAATGAGCAGTTCTTC.